This entry concerns a single T cell receptor (beta chain). Original methodology: Reference gene primers were amplified, and this amplification served to estimate nucleated cell counts. Sequencing used immunoSEQ multiplex PCR; TCRdb keeps in-frame clones, though not all of them. V and J calls plus clone size are reproduced from that table; the DNA served to infer D and trimming. The table lists about 350,000 clones, around nine tenths of them singletons. The CDR3 covers 15 residues. The germline V and J ends were trimmed by 6 bases and 6 bases, with 21 bases remaining between them. CDR1 and CDR2 from the germline V gene are MNHEY and SMNVEV (reference sequence). This entry is derived from a study of blood T cell repertoires in COVID-19.

The gene calls are TRBV27 and TRBJ2-7; maybe TRBD2 (5 bases). The sequence derives from a woman younger than 45 who had been exposed to COVID-19. Sequencing was carried out using PBMCs or T cells enriched from blood (not recorded which). This chain's CDR3 is CASSTSSPAPLEQYF. CDR3 sequence (DNA): TGTGCCAGCAGCACTTCTAGCCCCGCCCCCCTCGAGCAGTACTTC.